This note documents a single TCR beta chain sequence. Its antigen is not identified. Germline values: CDR1 MNHEY, CDR2 SVGAGI. V was clipped by 6 bases and J by 13 bases, with 22 bases between them. There are 13 residues in the CDR3. These data originate in a study of graft-versus-host responses after intestinal transplantation. Whole-study context: Recipients obtained multivisceral, liver-intestinal, or isolated intestinal transplants. Every recipient underwent anti-thymocyte globulin induction, then tacrolimus and steroids for two to three years.

Sequencing was performed with immunoSEQ multiplex PCR; in TCRdb, only in-frame clones are kept and a portion is missing. The sample lists about 70,000 clones, under 90% occurring once. Study-wide points: Patients who carried graft-donor T cell macrochimerism also had high graft-versus-host to host-versus-graft clonal ratios in their allografts.

The chain recombines TRBV6-5 with TRBJ2-7, with D tentatively TRBD1 (6 bases). The receptor was derived from a human donor who was the organ donor for an intestinal transplant. Sequencing was performed on unstimulated CD4+ T cells sorted from spleen or lymph node cells, taken before transplant. CDR3 region: CASRNRDRGSLYV. Written as DNA, the CDR3 is TGTGCCAGCAGAAACAGGGATAGAGGGAGTTTATACGTC.